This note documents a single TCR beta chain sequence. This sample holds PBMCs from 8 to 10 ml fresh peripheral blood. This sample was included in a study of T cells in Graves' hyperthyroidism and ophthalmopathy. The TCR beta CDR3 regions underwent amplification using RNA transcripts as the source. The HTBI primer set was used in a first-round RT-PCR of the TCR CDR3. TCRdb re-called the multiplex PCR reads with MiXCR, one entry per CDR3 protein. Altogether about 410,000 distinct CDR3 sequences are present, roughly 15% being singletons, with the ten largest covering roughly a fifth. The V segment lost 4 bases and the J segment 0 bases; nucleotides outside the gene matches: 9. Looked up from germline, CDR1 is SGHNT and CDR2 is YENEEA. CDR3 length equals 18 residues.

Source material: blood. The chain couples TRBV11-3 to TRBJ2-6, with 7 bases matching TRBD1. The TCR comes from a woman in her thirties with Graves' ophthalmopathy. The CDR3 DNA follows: TGTGCCAGCAGCTCCCTACAGGGGCAGAGCTCTGGGGCCAACGTCCTGACTTTC. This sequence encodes CASSSLQGQSSGANVLTF.